These 20 T cell receptor beta chains came from one sample sequenced in a study of T cell responses to AZD1222 COVID-19 vaccine (dated by TCRdb to 2020 to 2022). Read against the paper, the sample's time point label means: baseline before first vaccination. The library came from the immunoSEQ multiplex PCR assay. TCRdb obtained this table from immuneACCESS and retained in-frame rearrangements with V and J assigned. These tables miss some clones; where compared with another copy, unresolved V genes account for less than half of the shortfall, and the remainder is unexplained. For this sample the table gives tens of thousands of clones, of which just under 90% were detected only once. The ten largest clones represent approximately 5.7% of the sample. The material sequenced was peripheral blood, taken on day 0 of AZD1222 vaccination. The origin of the receptors is an adult in good health.

This clone occurred a few times. The chain uses TRBV7-9 and TRBJ1-2; D unclear. CDR1 SEHNR and CDR2 FQNEAQ come from the germline V gene (reference sequence). Trimming cost V 4 bases and J 3 bases, with 6 bases left between them. CDR3 length equals 12 residues. The CDR3 loop is CASSYGDYGYTF. CDR3 DNA: TGTGCCAGCAGCTACGGTGACTATGGCTACACCTTC.

About this clone itself: The junction departs from the called germline gene at one end, perhaps through a read error. The chain employs TRBV29-1 and TRBJ1-2; 8 nucleotides line up with TRBD1. The CDR3 covers 12 residues. The germline V gene encodes CDR1 SQVTM and CDR2 ANQGSEA. CDR3 amino acids: CSTGGRGRKGFF. CDR3 nucleotides: TGCAGCACTGGCGGCAGGGGGCGAAAGGGCTTCTTC.

This chain connects TRBV2 to TRBJ2-1; D gene uncertain. From germline, CDR1 is SNHLY and CDR2 FYNNEI. This CDR3 contains 14 residues. Trimming shortened V by 6 bases and J by 8 bases, and 17 bases separated the two germline ends. The CDR3 DNA follows: TGTGCCAGCAGAGGCCTCCAGATGGCCCATGAGCAGTTCTTC. This codes for CASRGLQMAHEQFF.

This chain's CDR3 is CASSLDTTNSPLHF. Written as DNA, the CDR3 is TGCGCCAGCAGCTTGGACACGACCAATTCACCCCTCCACTTT. The chain employs TRBV5-1 and TRBJ1-6; no definite D call. The CDR3 is 14 residues long. V was shortened by 0 bases and J by 7 bases, with 8 bases between the two germline ends. Germline lookup yields CDR1 SGHRS and CDR2 YFSETQ.

The chain recombines TRBV6-1 with TRBJ1-2; 10 nucleotides line up with TRBD1. The CDR3 loop spans 16 amino acids. Germline V gene lookup returns CDR1 MNHNS and CDR2 SASEGT. The J segment lost 6 bases and the V segment lost 1 base, leaving 8 bases of the junction unmatched. The CDR3 here is CASSEGGPGQGNGYTF. In DNA, the CDR3 is TGTGCCAGCAGTGAAGGGGGACCGGGACAGGGGAATGGCTACACCTTC.

The CDR3 DNA reads TGTGCCAGCAGCGTTCTAGCGGGGGGGCCGGGAAATGAGCAGTTCTTC. Amino acids: CASSVLAGGPGNEQFF. This chain uses TRBV9 with TRBJ2-1; 12 nucleotides line up with TRBD2. V gave up 2 bases and J gave up 7 bases; unmatched junction bases: 7. CDR1 and CDR2 (germline): SGDLS, YYNGEE. This CDR3 has 16 amino acids. Filled out from reference TRBV9 and TRBJ2-1, the complete variable domain reads DSGVTQTPKHLITATGQRVTLRCSPRSGDLSVYWYQQSLDQGLQFLIQYYNGEERAKGNILERFSAQQFPDLHSELNLSSLELGDSALYFCASSVLAGGPGNEQFFGPGTRLTVL.

The genes are TRBV10-3 and TRBJ1-1; 12 nucleotides line up with TRBD1. The trim removed 0 bases at V and 4 bases at J, leaving 6 bases unmatched. Germline V lookup: CDR1 ENHRY, CDR2 SYGVKD. The CDR3 has 17 amino acids. The CDR3: CAISESLGTGGTTEAFF. CDR3 nucleotides: TGTGCCATCAGTGAGTCGCTTGGGACAGGGGGCACCACTGAAGCTTTCTTT.

This chain joins TRBV24-1 and TRBJ2-4; 7 nucleotides align to TRBD2. J lost 1 base, V lost 6 bases, and 2 bases had no gene match. This CDR3 has 14 amino acids. The germline CDR1 and CDR2 sequences are KGHDR and SFDVKD. The CDR3 sequence is CATSRGGAKNIQYF. The CDR3 DNA is TGTGCCACCAGTCGCGGGGGTGCCAAAAACATTCAGTACTTC.

This rearrangement joins TRBV18 to TRBJ1-1; TRBD1 matches at 10 bases. With 4 bases clipped from V and 7 bases from J, the junction kept 6 bases outside the gene matches. The CDR3 runs 14 residues. The V gene's germline CDR1 is KGHSH and CDR2 LQKENI. The CDR3 spells CASSHGQGDREAFF. Written as DNA, the CDR3 is TGTGCCAGCTCACACGGACAGGGGGACCGTGAAGCTTTCTTT. Together with reference TRBV18 and TRBJ1-1, the CDR3 gives the full variable domain: NAGVMQNPRHLVRRRGQEARLRCSPMKGHSHVYWYRQLPEEGLKFMVYLQKENIIDESGMPKERFSAEFPKEGPSILRIQQVVRGDSAAYFCASSHGQGDREAFFGQGTRLTVV.

V and J are TRBV5-1 and TRBJ1-1; 7 positions match TRBD1. CDR3 length: 14 residues. V was pared by 4 bases and J by 1 base, with 4 bases of the junction left unmatched. Per the germline V gene, CDR1 is SGHRS and CDR2 is YFSETQ. The CDR3 is CASSEGQPNTEAFF. The DNA of the CDR3 is TGCGCCAGCAGCGAGGGACAGCCGAACACTGAAGCTTTCTTT.

The genes are TRBV30 and TRBJ1-1; 8 positions match TRBD1. Germline CDR1 is GTSNPN and CDR2 is SVGIG (reference sequence). Trimming took 2 bases from V and 2 from J; bases not matched to a gene: 7. The CDR3 length is 15 residues. CDR3 amino acids: CAWSRDRKINTEAFF. The DNA of the CDR3 is TGTGCCTGGAGTCGGGACAGGAAGATAAACACTGAAGCTTTCTTT.

J is TRBJ1-2 and V is TRBV7-3; TRBD1 is a possible D gene (5 bases). This CDR3 contains 16 residues. Germline CDR1 is SGHTA and CDR2 is FQGTGA. Trimming removed 5 bases at V and 8 bases at J, with 24 bases between. The CDR3: CASSPGGSGIARGYTF. DNA of the CDR3: TGTGCCAGCAGCCCGGGGGGTTCGGGAATAGCGAGGGGCTACACCTTC.

The rearrangement joins TRBV27 to TRBJ1-1, with TRBD1 as a possible D gene (6 bases). Germline V lookup: CDR1 MNHEY, CDR2 SMNVEV (reference sequence). With 5 bases removed from V and 4 bases from J, the gap between germline ends came to 11 bases. There are 13 residues in the CDR3. The chain's CDR3 is CASSPQGRTEAFF. Written as DNA, the CDR3 is TGTGCCAGCAGTCCGCAGGGGCGCACTGAAGCTTTCTTT.

The V gene is TRBV11-3, the J gene TRBJ2-5, with D perhaps matching TRBD1 or TRBD2 (5 bases each). Trimming cost V 1 base and J 5 bases, with 11 bases left between them. CDR1 and CDR2 from the germline V gene are SGHNT and YENEEA. The CDR3 totals 14 residues. The CDR3 nucleotides read TGTGCCAGCAGCTTAGGGGGCCGAGGGGAGACCCAGTACTTC. Translation gives CASSLGGRGETQYF.

This clone was seen once. The CDR3 region is CASGLGPKQGMNTEAFF. In nucleotides, the CDR3 is TGTGCTAGTGGTTTGGGACCAAAACAGGGCATGAACACTGAAGCTTTCTTT. V gene TRBV12-5 combines with J gene TRBJ1-1, with a tentative D call TRBD1 (6 bases). Germline CDR1 is LGHNT and CDR2 is FRNRAP. CDR3 length: 17 residues. V gave up 1 base and J gave up 0 bases, with 15 bases separating them.

This clone came up a few times. DNA of the CDR3: TGTGCCAGCAGTGATACCGGCAATGAGCAGTTCTTC. As protein: CASSDTGNEQFF. The chain recombines TRBV6-1 with TRBJ2-1; no firm D call. The CDR3 runs 12 residues. CDR1 MNHNS and CDR2 SASEGT come from the germline V gene. The germline V and J ends were trimmed by 3 bases and 6 bases, with 6 bases remaining between them.

The J gene is TRBJ2-1, the V gene TRBV2; 11 bases line up with TRBD2. The ends lost 7 bases at V and 7 bases at J; junction bases unmatched: 6. This CDR3 region has 14 residues. CDR1 is SNHLY and CDR2 is FYNNEI in the germline V gene. CDR3 protein: CASTYGTSGNEQFF. The CDR3 nucleotides are TGTGCCAGCACTTACGGGACTAGCGGTAATGAGCAGTTCTTC.

The V call is TRBV4-2, the J call TRBJ1-6, with a tentative D call TRBD1 (6 bases). The V end lost 3 bases, the J end lost 4 bases, and 10 bases lay between the germline ends. In germline, CDR1 is LGHNA, CDR2 YNFKEQ. CDR3 length: 15 residues. The CDR3 DNA follows: TGTGCCAGCAGCCAGCTACAGGGATATAATTCACCCCTCCACTTT. It is translated as CASSQLQGYNSPLHF.

This rearrangement joins TRBV19 to TRBJ1-6; tentatively, D is TRBD1 (5 bases). With 9 bases removed from V and 9 bases from J, the gap between germline ends came to 21 bases. CDR3 length: 15 amino acids. Germline assignment: CDR1 LNHDA and CDR2 SQIVND (reference sequence). DNA of the CDR3: TGTGCCAGCAGGGATAGGGGCCCCTTGCGTTCACCCCTCCACTTT. Residues: CASRDRGPLRSPLHF.

This chain links TRBV5-5 with TRBJ2-6, with no clear D. The CDR3 covers 15 residues. Germline assignment: CDR1 SGHKS and CDR2 YYEKEE (reference sequence). V lost 2 bases and J lost 0, with 6 bases in between. CDR3 nucleotide sequence: TGTGCCAGCAGCTTATTTGACTCTGGGGCCAACGTCCTGACTTTC. As protein: CASSLFDSGANVLTF.